This T cell receptor (beta chain) is from a study of technical replicates of blood from a few donors. Sequenced by immunoSEQ multiplex PCR; TCRdb stores in-frame clones only, minus some. The sample lists 60,000 to 90,000 clones, 95% to 98% seen once, with under 0.3% in the top ten. The CDR3 extends over 17 amino acids. The V segment lost 1 base and the J segment 7 bases; nucleotides outside the gene matches: 14. Per the germline V gene, CDR1 is SGHDN and CDR2 is FVKESK. Sequenced sample: T cells isolated from PBMCs. This chain joins TRBV14 and TRBJ2-3, with 7 bases lining up with TRBD2. This sequence was found in a human donor in good health. For the CDR3, the DNA is TGTGCCAGCAGCCAAGTGCTAGCGGAACCAGATATCTATACGCAGTATTTT. It codes for CASSQVLAEPDIYTQYF. The full variable domain, in which reference TRBV14 and TRBJ2-3 provide the parts outside the CDR3, is EAGVTQFPSHSVIEKGQTVTLRCDPISGHDNLYWYRRVMGKEIKFLLHFVKESKQDESGMPNNRFLAERTGGTYSTLKVQPAELEDSGVYFCASSQVLAEPDIYTQYFGPGTRLTVL.